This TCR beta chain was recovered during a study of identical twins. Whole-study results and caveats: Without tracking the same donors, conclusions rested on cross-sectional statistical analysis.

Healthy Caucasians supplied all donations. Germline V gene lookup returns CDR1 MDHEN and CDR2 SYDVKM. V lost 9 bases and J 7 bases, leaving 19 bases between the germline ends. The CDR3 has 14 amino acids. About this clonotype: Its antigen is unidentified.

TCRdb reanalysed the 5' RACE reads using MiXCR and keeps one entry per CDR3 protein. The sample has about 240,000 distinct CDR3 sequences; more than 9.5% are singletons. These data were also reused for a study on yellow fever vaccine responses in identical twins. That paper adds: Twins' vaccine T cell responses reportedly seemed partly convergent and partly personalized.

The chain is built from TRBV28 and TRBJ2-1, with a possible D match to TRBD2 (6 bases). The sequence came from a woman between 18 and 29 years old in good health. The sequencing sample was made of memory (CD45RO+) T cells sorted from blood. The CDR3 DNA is TGTGCCAGTTGGCCGGGAGTATCGGCGAATGAGCAGTTCTTC. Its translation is CASWPGVSANEQFF. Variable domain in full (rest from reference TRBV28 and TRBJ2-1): DVKVTQSSRYLVKRTGEKVFLECVQDMDHENMFWYRQDPGLGLRLIYFSYDVKMKEKGDIPEGYSVSREKKERFSLILESASTNQTSMYLCASWPGVSANEQFFGPGTRLTVL.